This T cell receptor (beta chain) was observed in a study of blood T cell repertoires in COVID-19. Study-wide background: PBMCs, B-cell-depleted T cells, or T cells were the source of the cDNA or gDNA that made up the material.

Authors' analysis steps: How many nucleated cells were present was estimated from reference gene primer amplification. The method was immunoSEQ multiplex PCR; TCRdb's version includes in-frame clones alone and lacks a portion of them. The V and J calls and clone size were taken over from that table, and D and trimming were inferred from the DNA. The sample yields 200,000 to 250,000 clones, around 86% seen once. CDR1 is DFQATT, CDR2 SNEGSKA, per germline (reference sequence). The CDR3 spans 14 residues. V shed 3 bases, J shed 4 bases, and the junction held 7 bases outside the gene matches. This chain connects TRBV20-1 to TRBJ2-7; 9 positions agree with TRBD2. What was sequenced was peripheral blood. The sequence came from a man in his sixties who had recovered from COVID-19. In DNA form, the CDR3 reads TGCAGTGCTAGTGCGGGAGGGCGAAGGTACGAGCAGTACTTC. As protein: CSASAGGRRYEQYF.